These T cell receptor beta chains were read from a single sample in a study of OX40 agonist ivuxolimab in advanced cancers. Profiling relied on immunoSEQ multiplex PCR, and the TCRdb table lists in-frame clones only, not all of them. The table shows about 73,000 clones, with around nine tenths occurring only once. Source: CD4+ or CD8+ T cells sorted from blood, taken in a trial of the OX40 agonist ivuxolimab. The receptors here all came from an adult with an advanced solid tumor such as melanoma, head and neck, liver or kidney cancer. CDR3s include the opening cysteine and the closing phenylalanine or tryptophan. A D gene is named only where the DNA matches it firmly. Clone sizes are given selectively: once, few, many, or a class where the clone is expanded.

J gene: TRBJ2-1
D gene: TRBD1
V gene: TRBV10-3
clone size: .
CDR3 length: 14
CDR3 protein: CAISMTGVMNEQFF
CDR3 DNA: TGTGCCATCAGTATGACAGGGGTAATGAATGAGCAGTTCTTC

J gene: TRBJ1-5
D gene: .
V gene: TRBV6-1
clone size: .
CDR3 length: 13
CDR3 protein: CASRPVVFQPQHF
CDR3 DNA: TGTGCCAGCCGGCCGGTAGTATTTCAGCCCCAGCATTTT

J gene: TRBJ2-7
D gene: .
V gene: TRBV28
clone size: .
CDR3 length: 15
CDR3 protein: CASSPSGISSYEQYF
CDR3 DNA: TGTGCCAGCAGCCCTTCGGGAATAAGCTCCTACGAGCAGTACTTC

J gene: TRBJ1-2
D gene: .
V gene: TRBV9
clone size: .
CDR3 length: 13
CDR3 protein: CASSQEGSRGYTF
CDR3 DNA: TGTGCCAGCAGCCAAGAGGGGTCGCGCGGCTACACCTTC

J gene: TRBJ2-4
D gene: .
V gene: TRBV6-1
clone size: .
CDR3 length: 13
CDR3 protein: CASNGGGGGIQYF
CDR3 DNA: TGTGCCAGCAACGGCGGGGGAGGGGGCATTCAGTACTTC

J gene: TRBJ1-2
D gene: .
V gene: TRBV4-1
clone size: .
CDR3 length: 15
CDR3 protein: CASSQDWAGSYGYTF
CDR3 DNA: TGCGCCAGCAGCCAAGATTGGGCAGGGAGCTATGGCTACACCTTC

J gene: TRBJ2-1
D gene: TRBD1
V gene: TRBV7-8
clone size: .
CDR3 length: 15
CDR3 protein: CASSPSRDRDNEQFF
CDR3 DNA: TGTGCCAGCAGCCCTAGTCGAGACAGGGACAATGAGCAGTTCTTC

J gene: TRBJ2-7
D gene: .
V gene: TRBV18
clone size: .
CDR3 length: 17
CDR3 protein: CASSPQTVQTGFDEQYF
CDR3 DNA: TGTGCCAGCTCACCACAGACAGTTCAGACGGGATTCGACGAGCAGTACTTC

J gene: TRBJ1-6
D gene: TRBD1
V gene: TRBV7-2
clone size: few
CDR3 length: 14
CDR3 protein: CASRPDRDNSPLHF
CDR3 DNA: TGTGCCAGCAGACCGGACAGGGATAATTCACCCCTCCACTTT

J gene: TRBJ2-1
D gene: .
V gene: TRBV30
clone size: .
CDR3 length: 13
CDR3 protein: CAWSLKGRYEQFF
CDR3 DNA: TGTGCCTGGAGTCTGAAGGGTCGTTATGAGCAGTTCTTC